The 18 T cell receptor beta chains in this list originate from one sample, sequenced in a study of blood T cell repertoires in COVID-19. The table came from immunoSEQ multiplex PCR; TCRdb's copy has only in-frame clones and leaves some out. The table lists some 220,000 clones, about three quarters of them singletons, with roughly 7% in the top ten. Sequenced sample: peripheral blood. Source of these receptors: a woman between 65 and 79 years old with acute or convalescent COVID-19.

This clone was seen more than once but under ten times. J is TRBJ1-6 and V is TRBV5-6, with TRBD1 matching over 7 bases. The CDR3 runs 14 residues. Trimming cost V 1 base and J 7 bases; bases outside gene matches: 2. The germline V gene encodes CDR1 SGHDT and CDR2 YYEEEE. CDR3 DNA: TGTGCCAGCAGCTTGTGGGACAGAAATTCACCCCTCCACTTT. Amino acids: CASSLWDRNSPLHF.

The genes are TRBV9 and TRBJ2-1, with 13 bases lining up with TRBD2. Trimming took 3 bases from V and 12 from J; bases not matched to a gene: 15. This CDR3 has 17 residues. Germline V gene lookup returns CDR1 SGDLS and CDR2 YYNGEE. The CDR3 DNA reads TGTGCCAGCAGCGATGGGACTAGCGGGAAGCCCTACAACGGGCAGTTCTTC. Its protein is CASSDGTSGKPYNGQFF.

The gene calls are TRBV7-2 and TRBJ2-3, with TRBD1 matching 8 bases. The CDR3 runs 15 residues. From germline, CDR1 is SGHTA and CDR2 FQGNSA. Trimming at V came to 3 bases and at J to 2 bases, leaving 4 bases not matched to a gene. The CDR3 sequence is CASSFNRGNTDTQYF. The CDR3, as DNA: TGTGCCAGCAGCTTTAACAGGGGGAACACAGATACGCAGTATTTT.

The rearrangement links TRBV5-1 to TRBJ1-2, with 7 positions matching TRBD1. Germline trimming cut 0 bases from V and 7 bases from J; bases unmatched to any gene: 6. From germline, CDR1 is SGHRS and CDR2 YFSETQ. The CDR3 is made up of 14 amino acids. The CDR3 sequence: CASSLGPQGLGYTF. Written as DNA, the CDR3 is TGCGCCAGCAGCTTGGGCCCACAGGGGCTTGGCTACACCTTC.

V is TRBV29-1 and J is TRBJ2-7; 8 bases are a match to TRBD1. Looked up from germline, CDR1 is SQVTM and CDR2 is ANQGSEA. The CDR3 length is 14 residues. V dropped 3 bases and J dropped 1; count of bases not matched to a gene: 5. The CDR3: CSVELTGVSYEQYF. CDR3 sequence (DNA): TGCAGCGTTGAGTTGACAGGGGTGTCCTACGAGCAGTACTTC.

The chain couples TRBV14 to TRBJ1-3; unclear D gene. Germline CDR1 reads SGHDN; CDR2 reads FVKESK. V gave up 5 bases and J gave up 2 bases, with 7 bases separating them. The length of the CDR3 is 13 residues. Here the CDR3 reads CASSSRTGNTIYF. CDR3 DNA sequence: TGTGCCAGCAGCTCCCGTACTGGAAACACCATATATTTT.

The V call is TRBV27, the J call TRBJ2-5, with a weak D call TRBD2 (6 bases). The CDR3 sequence is 12 residues long. Germline V gives CDR1 MNHEY, CDR2 SMNVEV (reference sequence). The V end lost 11 bases, the J end lost 2 bases, and 12 bases lay between the germline ends. The CDR3 sequence is CASGLPQETQYF. The CDR3 DNA is TGTGCCTCGGGACTCCCTCAAGAGACCCAGTACTTC.

DNA for the CDR3: TGTGCCAGCAGCTTAAAGCCAAACAATGAGCAGTTCTTC. As protein: CASSLKPNNEQFF. The chain uses TRBV7-2 and TRBJ2-1, with D uncertain. The CDR3 runs to 13 residues. The V and J ends lost 2 bases and 5 bases respectively, with 7 bases between them. Germline V gene data show CDR1 as SGHTA and CDR2 as FQGNSA.

This CDR3 is CASSLAKGRGDTEAFF. The CDR3 DNA follows: TGCGCCAGCAGCTTGGCGAAGGGTAGGGGCGACACTGAAGCTTTCTTT. The rearrangement joins TRBV5-1 to TRBJ1-1; a weak D match, TRBD1 (5 bases). The ends were cut back, 0 bases at V and 3 bases at J, with 15 bases in the middle. Germline V gene data show CDR1 as SGHRS and CDR2 as YFSETQ. The CDR3 contains 16 residues.

The genes are TRBV7-2 and TRBJ2-3; D possibly corresponds to TRBD2 (5 bases). V gave up 5 bases and J gave up 3 bases, with 12 bases separating them. Germline assignment: CDR1 SGHTA and CDR2 FQGNSA. The CDR3 has 14 residues. This CDR3 reads CASSPLGGTDTQYF. As DNA, the CDR3 is TGTGCCAGCAGCCCATTGGGCGGGACAGATACGCAGTATTTT. The complete variable domain, with remaining parts taken from reference TRBV7-2 and TRBJ2-3, reads GAGVSQSPSNKVTEKGKDVELRCDPISGHTALYWYRQSLGQGLEFLIYFQGNSAPDKSGLPSDRFSAERTGGSVSTLTIQRTQQEDSAVYLCASSPLGGTDTQYFGPGTRLTVL.

The chain couples TRBV11-2 to TRBJ1-2, with 7 bases fitting TRBD1. CDR1 is SGHAT, CDR2 FQNNGV, per germline. Trimming removed 1 base from V and 8 bases from J; junction bases left unmatched: 10. This CDR3 is 15 amino acids long. CDR3 sequence reads: CASSLVDRSLDGYTF. The DNA of the CDR3 is TGTGCCAGCAGCTTAGTGGACAGGAGCCTCGACGGCTACACCTTC.

In this sample, this clone turned up once. The chain carries TRBV24-1 and TRBJ1-1; TRBD1 agrees at 9 bases. V lost 9 bases to trimming and J lost 4 bases; unmatched junction nucleotides: 20. The CDR3 has 18 residues. CDR1 is KGHDR, CDR2 SFDVKD, per germline. CDR3 sequence reads: CATRDRVLSMGALTEAFF. The CDR3 DNA reads TGTGCCACCCGGGACAGGGTTTTATCGATGGGGGCCCTCACTGAAGCTTTCTTT.

The chain couples TRBV7-3 to TRBJ2-5, with D possibly matching TRBD2 (6 bases). Germline V CDR1 and CDR2: SGHTA, FQGTGA. The CDR3 is made up of 13 amino acids. Trimming removed 6 bases from V and 0 bases from J, with 8 bases in between. The CDR3 DNA reads as TGTGCCAGCAGTAGGGACTACCAAGAGACCCAGTACTTC. The encoded protein is CASSRDYQETQYF.

The genes are TRBV7-9 and TRBJ1-2; 11 nucleotides align to TRBD1. The CDR3 contains 16 residues. Losses at the gene ends were 4 bases for V and 3 bases for J; bases not matched to a gene: 7. Germline V CDR1 and CDR2: SEHNR, FQNEAQ (reference sequence). CDR3 bases: TGTGCCAGCAGCTCATTCGGACAGGGGGCTCACTATGGCTACACCTTC. This codes for CASSSFGQGAHYGYTF.

The chain employs TRBV7-2 and TRBJ2-5, with 11 nucleotides matching TRBD2. The ends lost 0 bases at V and 3 bases at J; junction bases unmatched: 3. Germline CDR1 SGHTA, CDR2 FQGNSA. The CDR3 consists of 16 residues. For the CDR3, the DNA is TGTGCCAGCAGCTTAGCTAGCGGGGGGGTTAAAGAGACCCAGTACTTC. It codes for CASSLASGGVKETQYF.

The gene calls are TRBV7-2 and TRBJ2-1; 8 bases line up with TRBD1. CDR1 and CDR2 (germline): SGHTA, FQGNSA. The CDR3 has 15 residues. Trimming removed 5 bases from V and 0 bases from J; junction bases left unmatched: 3. DNA for the CDR3: TGTGCCAGCAGCCAGGGGGCCAGCTCCTACAATGAGCAGTTCTTC. It translates to CASSQGASSYNEQFF.

This clone appeared a few times. This chain links TRBV11-2 with TRBJ1-4; TRBD1 might be the D (6 bases). The germline gives CDR1 SGHAT, CDR2 FQNNGV. This CDR3 spans 15 amino acids. V was trimmed by 3 bases and J by 2 bases, leaving 10 bases between them. CDR3 DNA sequence: TGTGCCAGCAGCTTGTCCGACAGGACTAATGAAAAACTGTTTTTT. The encoded protein is CASSLSDRTNEKLFF.

CDR3 in amino acids: CASSHREGETQYF. The CDR3 DNA reads as TGCGCCAGCAGTCACAGGGAAGGGGAGACCCAGTACTTC. The V and J genes are TRBV4-1 and TRBJ2-5; perhaps TRBD1 as D (6 bases). Germline lookup yields CDR1 MGHRA and CDR2 YSYEKL. V lost 6 bases and J 5 bases, leaving 13 bases between the germline ends. There are 13 residues in the CDR3.